Here is one T cell receptor beta chain with its context. The antigen remains unidentified. The CDR3 length is 13 residues. Germline CDR1 SNHLY, CDR2 FYNNEI. V shed 8 bases and J shed 3 bases, with 14 bases lying between them. The entry originates in a study of cytomegalovirus exposure and HLA in healthy donors. On the study more broadly: Early release data held around 82 million unique TCRs from HLA-typed donors.

The study ran its PCR with 60 Vbeta and 13 Jbeta primers. Profiled with immunoSEQ multiplex PCR; TCRdb holds only in-frame clones, not every one. In all, the sample yields 180,000 or so clones. Regarding the study as a whole: According to reports, the classifier identified cytomegalovirus status with high specificity and sensitivity. Later, TCR association rates were found to vary by HLA locus, highest for DRB1 and lowest for HLA-C.

The sample consisted of PBMCs. This receptor was taken from a boy between 10 and 17 years old in good health and CMV-seronegative. The V gene is TRBV2, the J gene TRBJ2-7; weak D call: TRBD1 (5 bases). CDR3 DNA: TGTGCCAGCGCCCCCGACAGAGTCTACGAGCAGTACTTC. It codes for CASAPDRVYEQYF.